This passage covers 19 T cell receptor beta chains from one sample sequenced in a study of spatial heterogeneity in lung cancer. Stated time point: sample taken at primary tumor resection. Study findings and constraints: Within tumors, counts of expanded alpha and beta TCRs tracked tumor mutation counts.

Which antigens these TCRs recognize remains unknown. TCRdb recomputed calls from the 5' RACE reads with MiXCR, one row per CDR3 protein. Of several thousand distinct CDR3 sequences in the sample, about 6.3% are singletons; the top ten hold around 35%. The source was lung tumor tissue, collected at surgery. The receptors stem from a male donor with early-stage non-small cell lung cancer.

By sample share, this clonotype is large. This chain links TRBV7-9 with TRBJ2-7; 10 positions match TRBD1. The CDR3 is 16 amino acids. J lost 2 bases, V lost 1 base, and 5 bases had no gene match. The germline V gene encodes CDR1 SEHNR and CDR2 FQNEAQ (reference sequence). CDR3 DNA sequence: TGTGCCAGCAGCTTAGTACTCGGACAGGGGGCCTACGAGCAGTACTTC. It is translated as CASSLVLGQGAYEQYF.

This clonotype is classed as medium-sized. The genes are TRBV6-6 and TRBJ2-1; TRBD1 aligns across 7 bases. Losses at the gene ends were 6 bases for V and 4 bases for J; bases not matched to a gene: 15. The germline V gene encodes CDR1 MNHNY and CDR2 SVGAGI (reference sequence). The CDR3 is 17 amino acids. The DNA for the CDR3 is TGTGCCAGCAGGGACGACGGTGGTCCGGGACAGTACAATGAGCAGTTCTTC. Translation gives CASRDDGGPGQYNEQFF.

This clonotype was seen at least ten times. CDR3 DNA: TGTGCCACCTCCGCCGAGACAGGCCTTTACGAGCAGTACTTC. Amino acid sequence: CATSAETGLYEQYF. The V and J genes are TRBV2 and TRBJ2-7; D might be TRBD1 (6 bases). Germline lookup yields CDR1 SNHLY and CDR2 FYNNEI. V shed 10 bases and J shed 4 bases, with 20 bases lying between them. The CDR3 runs 14 residues.

This clonotype was counted between two and nine times. The CDR3 sequence: CASSVAGGPDTQYF. CDR3 in DNA: TGCGCCAGCAGCGTAGCGGGGGGGCCAGATACGCAGTATTTT. V and J are TRBV5-1 and TRBJ2-3; 11 nucleotides agree with TRBD2. Per germline, CDR1 SGHRS and CDR2 YFSETQ. This CDR3 has 14 amino acids. The junction had 2 bases not matched to a gene; V was cut back by 4 bases and J by 4 bases.

In its sample, this clonotype ranks as medium-sized. V is TRBV5-6 and J is TRBJ2-3, with no clear D. The CDR3 contains 16 residues. The V end lost 5 bases, the J end lost 2 bases, and 18 bases lay between the germline ends. From germline, CDR1 is SGHDT and CDR2 YYEEEE. DNA of the CDR3: TGTGCCAGCAGAGCAAGGACGGACCATCCCACAGATACGCAGTATTTT. Translated: CASRARTDHPTDTQYF.

The chain's CDR3 is CASSLHRVPYNEQFF. DNA of the CDR3: TGTGCCAGCAGCCTTCACAGGGTACCCTACAATGAGCAGTTCTTC. The chain has TRBV7-9 and TRBJ2-1; a possible D gene is TRBD1 (6 bases). Germline CDR1 reads SEHNR; CDR2 reads FQNEAQ (reference sequence). CDR3 length: 15 amino acids. V lost 5 bases to trimming and J lost 2 bases, with 13 bases between them.

By its share, this clonotype is medium-sized (0.01 to 0.1%). This chain uses TRBV7-9 with TRBJ1-2; perhaps TRBD1 as D (5 bases). CDR3 size: 14 residues. Germline V gives CDR1 SEHNR, CDR2 FQNEAQ (reference sequence). Trimming pared 5 bases from V and 6 bases from J, leaving 16 bases between. CDR3 nucleotide sequence: TGTGCCAGCAGCGCCCGCCACAGGACGAATGGCTACACCTTC. Translation gives CASSARHRTNGYTF.

V gene TRBV27 combines with J gene TRBJ1-1; a weak D match, TRBD1 (5 bases). Germline-derived CDR1 and CDR2 are MNHEY and SMNVEV (reference sequence). Trimming pared 5 bases from V and 5 bases from J, leaving 12 bases between. This CDR3 has 13 amino acids. The CDR3 protein is CASSPPGGTEAFF. CDR3 sequence (DNA): TGTGCCAGCAGTCCCCCCGGGGGTACTGAAGCTTTCTTT.

This clonotype was detected a few times. A single base separates this from a much larger clone, so it may be a read error. This sequence joins TRBV12-3 or TRBV12-4 and TRBJ2-1; D unresolved. This CDR3 has 13 residues. Between the trimmed V and J ends, which lost 5 bases and 10 bases, there was a span of 15 bases. CDR3 in DNA: TGTGCCAGCAGTCCGAGCAGCGTGGAGGAGCAGTTCTTC. Protein product: CASSPSSVEEQFF.

This clonotype ranks as large (0.1 to 1%). The CDR3 region is CATSRAGQGKNIQYF. The CDR3 coding sequence is TGTGCCACCAGCAGAGCAGGGCAGGGCAAAAACATTCAGTACTTC. The chain joins TRBV15 to TRBJ2-4; a weak D match, TRBD1 (5 bases). Trimming removed 1 base at V and 3 bases at J, with 10 bases between. Per germline, CDR1 LNHNV and CDR2 YYDKDF (reference sequence). CDR3 length: 15 amino acids.

This clonotype occurred many times. The chain uses TRBV30 and TRBJ2-6; no definite D call. V dropped 2 bases and J dropped 1 base, with 6 bases sitting between them. Germline V gene sequence: CDR1 GTSNPN, CDR2 SVGIG (reference sequence). The CDR3 totals 14 residues. The CDR3 coding sequence is TGTGCCTGGAGTCTTACGTCTGGGGCCAACGTCCTGACTTTC. Residues: CAWSLTSGANVLTF.

This clonotype was observed at least ten times. The V gene is TRBV29-1, the J gene TRBJ2-7, with no clear D. CDR3 length: 12 amino acids. CDR1 is SQVTM, CDR2 ANQGSEA, per germline. Trimming pared 4 bases from V and 2 bases from J, leaving 9 bases between. The CDR3 reads CSVVGRTYEQYF. The CDR3, as DNA: TGCAGCGTTGTCGGCAGAACCTACGAGCAGTACTTC.

This clonotype was found a few times. This rearrangement joins TRBV28 to TRBJ2-7; TRBD1 is a possible D gene (5 bases). The CDR3 runs 15 residues. The V gene lost 4 bases and the J gene lost 0 bases, with 13 bases spanning the gap. The germline gives CDR1 MDHEN, CDR2 SYDVKM. Written as DNA, the CDR3 is TGTGCCAGCAGTTCTTCTCAGGGAAGCTCCTACGAGCAGTACTTC. It yields the protein CASSSSQGSSYEQYF.

This clonotype was seen many times. The V gene is TRBV4-3, the J gene TRBJ2-5, with 7 bases identical to TRBD1. The CDR3 has 14 residues. Looked up from germline, CDR1 is LGHNA and CDR2 is YSLEER. With V trimmed by 2 bases and J by 5 bases, 5 bases remained unmatched. As DNA, the CDR3 is TGCGCCAGCAGCCAATACGACAGGGACGAGACCCAGTACTTC. Encoded protein: CASSQYDRDETQYF.

The sample holds many counts of this clonotype. The rearrangement links TRBV29-1 to TRBJ2-7; perhaps TRBD1 as D (7 bases). Germline CDR1 reads SQVTM; CDR2 reads ANQGSEA. V shed 7 bases and J shed 4 bases, with 20 bases lying between them. The CDR3 totals 14 residues. The CDR3 DNA reads as TGCAGCGCTGGAGGGCCGGGACAGAAATACGAGCAGTACTTC. Translation gives CSAGGPGQKYEQYF.

The sample holds many counts of this clonotype. This sequence joins TRBV11-2 and TRBJ2-1, with D perhaps being TRBD1 or TRBD2 (6 bases each). V was clipped by 8 bases and J by 10 bases, with 15 bases between them. This CDR3 spans 12 amino acids. Germline CDR1 SGHAT, CDR2 FQNNGV. In DNA, the CDR3 is TGTGCCAGCTCATCGGGGGCAAGAGAGCAGTTCTTC. Residues: CASSSGAREQFF.

This clonotype was detected many times. One end of the junction fails to match germline, which may point to a read error. The V and J genes are TRBV7-8 and TRBJ1-3, with TRBD1 identical over 10 bases. This CDR3 is 18 amino acids long. Germline V gene lookup returns CDR1 SGHVS and CDR2 FQNEAQ. CDR3 amino acids: CASSPRTGGFYSENTIYF. The CDR3 nucleotides read TGTGCCAGCAGCCCCAGGACAGGGGGTTTCTACTCTGAAAACACCATATATTTT.

The table lists this clonotype with many counts. J is TRBJ1-2 and V is TRBV29-1; D unclear. The germline CDR1 and CDR2 sequences are SQVTM and ANQGSEA. CDR3 size: 16 residues. Trimming left V 0 bases short and J 4 bases short, with 18 bases between. The CDR3 protein is CSVEDHSMGGPYGYTF. CDR3 DNA sequence: TGCAGCGTTGAAGACCACTCAATGGGAGGGCCCTATGGCTACACCTTC.

This clonotype is categorized as medium-sized. The chain employs TRBV6-2 or TRBV6-3 and TRBJ1-5; weak D call: TRBD1 (5 bases). The germline CDR1 and CDR2 sequences are MNHEY and SVGEGT. CDR3 length equals 15 residues. The germline V and J ends were trimmed by 8 bases and 5 bases, with 19 bases remaining between them. The CDR3, as DNA: TGTGCCAGCTCCAGGGAGGTGGCAGGGCATCAGCCCCAGCATTTT. Encoded protein: CASSREVAGHQPQHF.